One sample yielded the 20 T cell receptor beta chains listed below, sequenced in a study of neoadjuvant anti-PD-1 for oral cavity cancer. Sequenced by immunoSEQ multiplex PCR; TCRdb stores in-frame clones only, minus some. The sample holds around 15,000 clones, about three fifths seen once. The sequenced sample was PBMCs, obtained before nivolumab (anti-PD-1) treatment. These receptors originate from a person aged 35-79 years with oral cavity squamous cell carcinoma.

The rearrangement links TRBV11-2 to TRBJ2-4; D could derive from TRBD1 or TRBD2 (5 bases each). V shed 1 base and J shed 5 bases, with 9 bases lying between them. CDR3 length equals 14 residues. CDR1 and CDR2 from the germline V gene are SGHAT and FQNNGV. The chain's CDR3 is CASSLGGAENIQYF. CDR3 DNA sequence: TGTGCCAGCAGCTTAGGAGGGGCTGAAAACATTCAGTACTTC.

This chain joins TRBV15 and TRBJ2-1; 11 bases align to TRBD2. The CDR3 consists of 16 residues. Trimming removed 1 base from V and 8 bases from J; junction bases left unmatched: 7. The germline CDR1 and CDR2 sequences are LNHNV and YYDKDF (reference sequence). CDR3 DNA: TGTGCCACCAGCAGAGGTGCGACTAGCGGGAACCATGAGCAGTTCTTC. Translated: CATSRGATSGNHEQFF.

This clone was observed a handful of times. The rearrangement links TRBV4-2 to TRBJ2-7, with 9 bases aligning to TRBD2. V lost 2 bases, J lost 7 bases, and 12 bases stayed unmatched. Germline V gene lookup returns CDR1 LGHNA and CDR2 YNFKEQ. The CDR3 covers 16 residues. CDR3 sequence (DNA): TGTGCCAGCAGCCAACAGACTAGCGGAATCCCGGGTGAGCAGTACTTC. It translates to CASSQQTSGIPGEQYF.

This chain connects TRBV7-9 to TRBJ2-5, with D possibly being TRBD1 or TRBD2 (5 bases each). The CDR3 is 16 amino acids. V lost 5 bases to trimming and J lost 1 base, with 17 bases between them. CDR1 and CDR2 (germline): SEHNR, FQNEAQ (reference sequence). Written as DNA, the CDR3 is TGTGCCAGCAGCCGACCCGACTTGGGGACCCAAGAGACCCAGTACTTC. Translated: CASSRPDLGTQETQYF.

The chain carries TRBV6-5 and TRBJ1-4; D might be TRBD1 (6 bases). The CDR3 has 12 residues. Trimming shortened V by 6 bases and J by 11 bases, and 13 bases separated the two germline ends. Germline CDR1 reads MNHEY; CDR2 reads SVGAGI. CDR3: CASRQGGGKLFF. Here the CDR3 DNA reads TGTGCCAGCAGACAGGGTGGGGGGAAACTGTTTTTT.

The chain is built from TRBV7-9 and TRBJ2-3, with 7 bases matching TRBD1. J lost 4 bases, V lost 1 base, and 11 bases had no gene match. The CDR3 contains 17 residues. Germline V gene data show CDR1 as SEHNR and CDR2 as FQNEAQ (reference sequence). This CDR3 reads CASSLGEGAFLADTQYF. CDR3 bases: TGTGCCAGCAGCTTAGGAGAGGGGGCGTTTTTAGCAGATACGCAGTATTTT.

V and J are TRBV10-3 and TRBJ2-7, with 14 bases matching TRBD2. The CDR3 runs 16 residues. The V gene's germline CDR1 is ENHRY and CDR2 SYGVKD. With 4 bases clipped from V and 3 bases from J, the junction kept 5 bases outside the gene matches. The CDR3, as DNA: TGTGCCATCAGTGTGGGGACTAGCGGGAGCGTCTACGAGCAGTACTTC. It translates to CAISVGTSGSVYEQYF.

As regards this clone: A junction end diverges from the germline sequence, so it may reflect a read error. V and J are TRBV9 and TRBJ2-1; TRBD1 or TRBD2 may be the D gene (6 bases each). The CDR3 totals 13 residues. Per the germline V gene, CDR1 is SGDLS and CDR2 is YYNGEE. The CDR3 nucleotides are TGTGCCAGCAGCGTAGTGGAGGGGGGCCTACCTCTCTTC. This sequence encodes CASSVVEGGLPLF. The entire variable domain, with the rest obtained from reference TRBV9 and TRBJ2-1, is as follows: DSGVTQTPKHLITATGQRVTLRCSPRSGDLSVYWYQQSLDQGLQFLIQYYNGEERAKGNILERFSAQQFPDLHSELNLSSLELGDSALYFCASSVVEGGLPLFGPGTRLTVL.

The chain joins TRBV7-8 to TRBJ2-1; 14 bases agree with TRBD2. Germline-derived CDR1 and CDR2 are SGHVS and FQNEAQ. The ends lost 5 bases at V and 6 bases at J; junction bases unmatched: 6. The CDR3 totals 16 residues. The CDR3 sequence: CASSDSGLAGGNEQFF. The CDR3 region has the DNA TGTGCCAGCAGCGATTCAGGACTAGCGGGGGGCAATGAGCAGTTCTTC.

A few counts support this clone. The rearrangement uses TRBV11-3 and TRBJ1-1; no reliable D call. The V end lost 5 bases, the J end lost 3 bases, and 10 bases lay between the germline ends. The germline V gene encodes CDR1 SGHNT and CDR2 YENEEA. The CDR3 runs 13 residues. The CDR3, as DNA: TGTGCCAGCAGCCGGGAGGAGGACACTGAAGCTTTCTTT. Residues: CASSREEDTEAFF.

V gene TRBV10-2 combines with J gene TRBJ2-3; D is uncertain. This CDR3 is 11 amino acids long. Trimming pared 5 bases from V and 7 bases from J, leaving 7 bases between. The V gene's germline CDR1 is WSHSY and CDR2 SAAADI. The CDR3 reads CASSPKYTQYF. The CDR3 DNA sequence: TGCGCCAGCAGTCCCAAATATACGCAGTATTTT.

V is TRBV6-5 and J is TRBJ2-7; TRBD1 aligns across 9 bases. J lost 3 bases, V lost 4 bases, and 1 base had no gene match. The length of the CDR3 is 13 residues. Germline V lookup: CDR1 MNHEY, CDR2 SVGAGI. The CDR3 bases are TGTGCCAGCAGTTGGACAGGGGACTACGAGCAGTACTTC. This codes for CASSWTGDYEQYF.

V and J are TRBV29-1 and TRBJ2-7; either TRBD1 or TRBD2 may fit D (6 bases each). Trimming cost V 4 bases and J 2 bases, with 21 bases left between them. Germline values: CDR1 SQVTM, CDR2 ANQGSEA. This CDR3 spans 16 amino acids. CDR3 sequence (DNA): TGCAGCGTTGCCCCCCGGGGGTCACAGGGCCCCTACGAGCAGTACTTC. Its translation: CSVAPRGSQGPYEQYF.

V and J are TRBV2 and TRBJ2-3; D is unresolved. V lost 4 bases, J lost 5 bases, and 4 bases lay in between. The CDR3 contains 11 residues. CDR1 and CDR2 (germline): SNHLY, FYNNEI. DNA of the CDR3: TGTGCCAGCAGTGTCGTAGATACGCAGTATTTT. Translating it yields CASSVVDTQYF.

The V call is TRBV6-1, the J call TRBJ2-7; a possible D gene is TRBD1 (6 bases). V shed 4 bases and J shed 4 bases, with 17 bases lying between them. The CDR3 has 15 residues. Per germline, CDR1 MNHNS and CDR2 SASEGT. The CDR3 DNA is TGTGCCAGCAGTGGTCGGACAGAAGGACCTTACGAGCAGTACTTC. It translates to CASSGRTEGPYEQYF.

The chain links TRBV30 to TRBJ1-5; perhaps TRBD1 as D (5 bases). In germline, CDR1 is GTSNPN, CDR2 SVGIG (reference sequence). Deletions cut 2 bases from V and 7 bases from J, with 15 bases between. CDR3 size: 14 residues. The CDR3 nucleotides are TGTGCCTGGAGTCGGGACGGCCTGGGGCAGCCCCAGCATTTT. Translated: CAWSRDGLGQPQHF.

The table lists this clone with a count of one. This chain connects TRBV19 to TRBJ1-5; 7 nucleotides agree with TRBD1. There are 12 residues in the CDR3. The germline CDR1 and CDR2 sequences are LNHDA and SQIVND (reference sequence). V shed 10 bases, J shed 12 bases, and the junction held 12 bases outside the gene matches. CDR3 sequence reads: CATMTGKGLQHF. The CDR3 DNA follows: TGTGCCACAATGACAGGGAAGGGGCTCCAGCATTTT. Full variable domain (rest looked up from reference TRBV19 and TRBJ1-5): DGGITQSPKYLFRKEGQNVTLSCEQNLNHDAMYWYRQDPGQGLRLIYYSQIVNDFQKGDIAEGYSVSREKKESFPLTVTSAQKNPTAFYLCATMTGKGLQHFGDGTRLSIL.

The CDR3 region is CASSLGDRGLDTEAFF. The CDR3 DNA reads as TGCGCCAGCAGCTTGGGGGACAGGGGTTTGGACACTGAAGCTTTCTTT. This chain uses TRBV5-1 with TRBJ1-1, with TRBD1 matching 10 bases. The CDR3 consists of 16 residues. Germline V gene lookup returns CDR1 SGHRS and CDR2 YFSETQ. The V segment lost 0 bases and the J segment 3 bases; nucleotides outside the gene matches: 5. The full variable domain, in which reference TRBV5-1 and TRBJ1-1 provide the parts outside the CDR3, is KAGVTQTPRYLIKTRGQQVTLSCSPISGHRSVSWYQQTPGQGLQFLFEYFSETQRNKGNFPGRFSGRQFSNSRSEMNVSTLELGDSALYLCASSLGDRGLDTEAFFGQGTRLTVV.

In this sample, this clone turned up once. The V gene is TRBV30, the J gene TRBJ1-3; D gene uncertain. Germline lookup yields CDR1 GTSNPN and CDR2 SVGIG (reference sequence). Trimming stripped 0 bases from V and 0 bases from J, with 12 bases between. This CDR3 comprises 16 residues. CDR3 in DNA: TGTGCCTGGAGTGTATTTGCGTTCAACTCTGGAAACACCATATATTTT. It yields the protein CAWSVFAFNSGNTIYF.

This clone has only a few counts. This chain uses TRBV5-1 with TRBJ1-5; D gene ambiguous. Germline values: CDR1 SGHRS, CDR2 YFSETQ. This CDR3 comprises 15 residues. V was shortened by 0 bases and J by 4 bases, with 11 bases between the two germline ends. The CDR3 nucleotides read TGCGCCAGCAGCTTGGGCCCGTTCGGAAATCAGCCCCAGCATTTT. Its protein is CASSLGPFGNQPQHF.